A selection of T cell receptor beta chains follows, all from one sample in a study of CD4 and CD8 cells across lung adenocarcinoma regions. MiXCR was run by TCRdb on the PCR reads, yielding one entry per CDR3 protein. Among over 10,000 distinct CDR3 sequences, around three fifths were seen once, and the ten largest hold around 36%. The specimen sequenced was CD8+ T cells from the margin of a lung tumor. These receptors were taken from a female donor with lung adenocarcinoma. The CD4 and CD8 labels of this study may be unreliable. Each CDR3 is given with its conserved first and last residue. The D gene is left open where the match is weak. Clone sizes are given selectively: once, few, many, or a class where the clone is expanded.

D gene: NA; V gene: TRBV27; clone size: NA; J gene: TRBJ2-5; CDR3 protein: CASSSGRLQETQYF; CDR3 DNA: TGTGCCAGCAGTAGTGGTAGACTGCAAGAGACCCAGTACTTC
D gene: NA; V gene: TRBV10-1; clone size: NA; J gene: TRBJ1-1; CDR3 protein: CASILYGQMNTEAFF; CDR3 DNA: TGCGCCAGCATCTTGTACGGACAGATGAACACTGAAGCTTTCTTT
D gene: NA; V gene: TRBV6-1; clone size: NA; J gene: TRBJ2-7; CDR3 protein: CASRKGDFPYEQYF; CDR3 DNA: TGTGCCAGCAGAAAAGGGGATTTTCCCTACGAGCAGTACTTC
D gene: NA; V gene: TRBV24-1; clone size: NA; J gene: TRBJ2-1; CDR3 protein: CATSTGSGEQFF; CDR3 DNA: TGTGCCACCAGTACAGGGTCGGGTGAGCAGTTCTTC
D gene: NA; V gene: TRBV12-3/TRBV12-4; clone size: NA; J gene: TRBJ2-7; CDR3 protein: CASSDGISYEQYF; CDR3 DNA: TGTGCCAGCAGCGACGGAATCTCCTACGAGCAGTACTTC
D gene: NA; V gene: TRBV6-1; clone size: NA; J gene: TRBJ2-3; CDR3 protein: CASSRGIEDTDTQYF; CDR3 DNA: TGTGCCAGCAGTAGGGGAATCGAGGACACAGATACGCAGTATTTT
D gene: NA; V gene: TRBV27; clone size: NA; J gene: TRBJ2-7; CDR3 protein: CASSMQDEQYF; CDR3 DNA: TGTGCCAGCAGTATGCAGGACGAGCAGTACTTC
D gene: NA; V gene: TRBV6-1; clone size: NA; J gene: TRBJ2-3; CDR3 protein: CAVGQGGFDPDTQYF; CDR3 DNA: TGTGCCGTGGGGCAGGGCGGCTTCGACCCAGATACGCAGTATTTT
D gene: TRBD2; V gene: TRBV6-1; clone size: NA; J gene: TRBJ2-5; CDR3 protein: CATHRDLAGEETQYF; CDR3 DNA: TGTGCCACCCACAGGGACCTAGCGGGAGAAGAGACCCAGTACTTC
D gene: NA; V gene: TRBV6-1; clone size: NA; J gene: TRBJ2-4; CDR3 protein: CASSPTGHSAKNTQYF; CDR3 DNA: TGTGCCAGCAGTCCTACGGGGCACTCAGCCAAAAACACGCAGTATTTC
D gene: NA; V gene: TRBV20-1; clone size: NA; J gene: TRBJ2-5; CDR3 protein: CSARVGETQYF; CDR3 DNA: TGCAGTGCTAGAGTCGGGGAGACCCAGTACTTC
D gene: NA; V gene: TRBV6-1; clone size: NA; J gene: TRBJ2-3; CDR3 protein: CASSGDTEDTQYF; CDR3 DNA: TGTGCCAGCAGTGGGGACACGGAAGACACGCAGTATTTC
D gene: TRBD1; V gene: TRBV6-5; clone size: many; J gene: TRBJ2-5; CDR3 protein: CASSSYDRGGETQYF; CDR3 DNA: TGTGCCAGCAGTTCCTACGACAGGGGTGGGGAGACCCAGTACTTC
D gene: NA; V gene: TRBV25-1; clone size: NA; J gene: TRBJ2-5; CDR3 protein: CASGEYGGRGSETQYF; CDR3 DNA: TGTGCCAGCGGGGAATACGGAGGACGGGGCTCAGAGACGCAGTATTTC
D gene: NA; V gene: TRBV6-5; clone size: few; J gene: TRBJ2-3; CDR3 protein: CASSSSTPTQYF; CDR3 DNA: NA
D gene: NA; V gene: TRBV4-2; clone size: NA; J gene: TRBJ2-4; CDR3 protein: CASSQGLGKDTQYF; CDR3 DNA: TGTGCCAGCAGCCAAGGACTAGGTAAAGACACTCAGTACTTC
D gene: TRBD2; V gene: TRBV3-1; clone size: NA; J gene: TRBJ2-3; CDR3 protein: CASSQGTSGGPDTQYF; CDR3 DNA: TGTGCCAGCAGCCAAGGGACTAGCGGGGGCCCAGATACGCAGTATTTC
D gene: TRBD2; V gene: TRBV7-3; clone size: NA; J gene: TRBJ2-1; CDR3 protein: CASSRGLAGGGSYNEQFF; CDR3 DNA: TGTGCCAGCAGCCGGGGACTAGCGGGAGGTGGCTCCTACAATGAGCAGTTCTTC
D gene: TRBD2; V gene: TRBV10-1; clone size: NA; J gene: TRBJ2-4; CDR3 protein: CASSEPRSGGGSPNTQYF; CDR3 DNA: TGCGCCAGCAGTGAGCCGCGTTCCGGCGGGGGGAGCCCAAACACTCAGTACTTC
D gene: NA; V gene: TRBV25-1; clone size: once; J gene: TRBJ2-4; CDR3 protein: CASSEWGLNIQYF; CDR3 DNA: TGTGCCAGCAGTGAATGGGGGTTAAACATTCAGTACTTC
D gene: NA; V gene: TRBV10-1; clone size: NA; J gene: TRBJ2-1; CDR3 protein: CASSGGQIYNEQFF; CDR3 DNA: TGCGCCAGCAGTGGTGGACAGATATACAATGAGCAGTTCTTC
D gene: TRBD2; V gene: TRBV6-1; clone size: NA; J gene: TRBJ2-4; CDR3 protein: CASSTSSGGGVQNIQYF; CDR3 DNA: TGTGCCAGCAGTACAAGTAGCGGGGGGGGTGTACAAAACATCCAGTACTTC
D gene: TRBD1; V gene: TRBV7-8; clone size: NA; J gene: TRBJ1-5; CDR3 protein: CASSLVHRGTGFGQPQHF; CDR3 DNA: TGTGCCAGCAGCTTAGTCCACCGAGGGACAGGGTTCGGTCAGCCCCAGCATTTT
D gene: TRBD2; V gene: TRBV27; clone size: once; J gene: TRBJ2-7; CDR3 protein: CASRGLAGGLEQYF; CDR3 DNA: TGTGCCAGCAGGGGACTAGCGGGAGGTCTCGAGCAGTACTTC
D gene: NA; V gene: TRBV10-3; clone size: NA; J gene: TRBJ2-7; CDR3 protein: CAGGPGVAGTDTQYF; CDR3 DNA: TGTGCCGGGGGGCCCGGGGTAGCGGGCACAGATACGCAGTACTTC
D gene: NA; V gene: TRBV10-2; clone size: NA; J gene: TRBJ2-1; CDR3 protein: CASSEPHTIQFVSNEQFF; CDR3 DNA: TGCGCCAGCAGCGAGCCCCATACTATACAATTTGTGTCCAATGAGCAGTTCTTC
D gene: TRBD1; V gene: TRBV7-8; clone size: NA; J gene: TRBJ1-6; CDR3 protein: CASSSTDRGSYNSPLHF; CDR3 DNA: TGTGCCAGCAGCTCCACCGACAGGGGCTCCTATAATTCACCCCTCCACTTT
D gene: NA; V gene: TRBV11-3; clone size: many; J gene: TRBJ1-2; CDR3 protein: CASSSRQASYGYTF; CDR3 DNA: TGTGCCAGCAGCTCGAGACAGGCGTCTTATGGCTACACCTTC
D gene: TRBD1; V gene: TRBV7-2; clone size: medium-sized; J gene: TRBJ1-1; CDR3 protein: CASSLPRDRGKSFF; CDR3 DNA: TGTGCCAGCAGCTTACCCCGAGACAGGGGGAAGTCTTTCTTT
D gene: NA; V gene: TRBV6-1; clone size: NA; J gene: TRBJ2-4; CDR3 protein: CGRSPGLGGKNMQYF; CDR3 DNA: TGTGGCCGCAGTCCGGGGCTGGGAGGCAAAAACATGCAGTACTTC
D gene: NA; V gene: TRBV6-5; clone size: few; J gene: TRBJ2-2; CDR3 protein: CASQAGTWNTGELFF; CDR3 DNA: TGTGCCAGCCAGGCAGGGACATGGAACACCGGGGAGCTGTTTTTT
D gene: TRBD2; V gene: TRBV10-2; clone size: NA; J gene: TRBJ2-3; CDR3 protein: CASREGAGATDTQYF; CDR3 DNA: TGCGCCAGCAGAGAGGGAGCGGGGGCCACAGATACTCAGTATTTC
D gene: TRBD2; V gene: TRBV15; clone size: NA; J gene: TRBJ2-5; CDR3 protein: CATSGIAGETQYF; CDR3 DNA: TGTGCCACCAGCGGGATAGCGGGAGAGACCCAGTACTTC
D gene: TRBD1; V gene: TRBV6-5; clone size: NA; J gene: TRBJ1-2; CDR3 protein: CASSFWYSVRQGVEGYTF; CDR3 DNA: TGTGCCAGCAGTTTCTGGTACAGTGTTCGGCAGGGGGTTGAGGGCTACACCTTC
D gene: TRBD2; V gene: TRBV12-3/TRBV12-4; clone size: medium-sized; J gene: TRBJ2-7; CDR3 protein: CASTVAGSNNEQYF; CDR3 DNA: TGTGCCAGCACGGTAGCGGGGAGTAACAATGAGCAGTACTTC
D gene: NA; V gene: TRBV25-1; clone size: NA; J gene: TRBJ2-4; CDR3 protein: CASSGITFGDIQYF; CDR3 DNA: TGTGCCAGCTCCGGGATAACCTTCGGGGACATTCAGTACTTC
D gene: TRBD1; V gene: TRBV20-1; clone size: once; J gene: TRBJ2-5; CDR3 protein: CSARGDRGEETQYF; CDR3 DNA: TGCAGTGCTAGAGGGGACAGGGGCGAAGAGACGCAGTACTTT
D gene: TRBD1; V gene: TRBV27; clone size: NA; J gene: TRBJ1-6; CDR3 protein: CASSRQGYNSPLHF; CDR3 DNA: TGTGCCAGCAGTAGACAGGGCTATAATTCACCCCTCCACTTT
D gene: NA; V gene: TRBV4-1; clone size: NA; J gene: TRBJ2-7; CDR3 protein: CASSQADAGRGAKNTQYF; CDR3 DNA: TGCGCCAGCAGCCAAGCAGACGCGGGGCGGGGAGCCAAAAATACGCAGTACTTC
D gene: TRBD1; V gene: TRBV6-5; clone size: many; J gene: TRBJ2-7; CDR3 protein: CASRYLGQGSYEQYF; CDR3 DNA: TGTGCCAGCAGATACCTCGGACAGGGATCGTACGAGCAGTACTTC
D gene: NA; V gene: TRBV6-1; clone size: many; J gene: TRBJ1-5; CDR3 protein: CASSPRPVGNQPQHF; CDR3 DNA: TGTGCCAGCAGTCCTAGGCCCGTCGGCAATCAGCCCCAGCATTTT
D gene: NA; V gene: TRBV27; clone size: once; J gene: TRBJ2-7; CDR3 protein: CASRGRGYYEQYF; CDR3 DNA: TGTGCCAGCAGAGGACGGGGGTACTACGAGCAGTACTTC
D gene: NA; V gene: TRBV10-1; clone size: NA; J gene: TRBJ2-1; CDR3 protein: CASSEAAGFLNEQFF; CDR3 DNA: TGCGCCAGCAGTGAGGCGGCGGGATTTCTCAATGAGCAGTTCTTC
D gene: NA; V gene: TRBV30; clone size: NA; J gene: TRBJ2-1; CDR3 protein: CAWSVLGNEQFF; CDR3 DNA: TGTGCCTGGAGTGTACTAGGCAATGAGCAGTTCTTC